This T cell receptor beta chain was captured in a study of shared clonotypes between healthy human individuals. On this clone itself: The sample contains more than one DNA sequence encoding this CDR3.

It was across several immunoSEQ plates that each subset's genomic DNA was evenly split. Using immunoSEQ multiplex PCR, the repertoire was profiled, and TCRdb retains in-frame clones only, with some absent. The table lists fewer than 500,000 clones, 75% to 80% of them singletons, with about an eighth in the top ten. The CDR3 is made up of 15 amino acids. The V gene end was trimmed by 3 bases and the J gene end by 3 bases; junction bases not matched to a gene: 0. Germline CDR1 reads KGHSH; CDR2 reads LQKENI. The sample comprised PBMCs. J is TRBJ2-2 and V is TRBV18, with 11 positions matching TRBD2. This TCR came from a woman aged 40-49 years in good health. Some clones in this sample may be carry-over from other donors' samples. The CDR3: CASSPGLADTGELFF. The CDR3 DNA reads TGTGCCAGCTCACCGGGACTAGCGGACACCGGGGAGCTGTTTTTT.